This T cell receptor beta chain originates from a study of blood T cell repertoires in COVID-19. The CDR3 has 14 amino acids. Germline loops: CDR1 SGDLS, CDR2 YYNGEE. Trimming took 4 bases from V and 2 from J, leaving 11 bases between them. Sequenced by immunoSEQ multiplex PCR; TCRdb stores in-frame clones only, minus some. Of approximately 120,000 clones listed, roughly 92% are singletons. The origin of this receptor is a man in his fifties with COVID-19, enrolled during active disease. Sequenced: peripheral blood. The rearrangement joins TRBV9 to TRBJ2-3; the D is unclear. CDR3 nucleotides: TGTGCCAGCAGCCCCGTGGGCGTCACAGATACGCAGTATTTT. This codes for CASSPVGVTDTQYF.